The rows below give T cell receptor beta chains drawn from one sample of a study of T cell changes during pregnancy in multiple sclerosis. Here immunoSEQ multiplex PCR was the method, and the copy in TCRdb shows in-frame clones only, minus some. This table holds about 46,000 clones, 75% to 95% found once. The sequences come from CD8+ T cells from peripheral blood mononuclear cells, collected after pregnancy. The source of these receptors is a female donor with multiple sclerosis, enrolled in a pregnancy study. Both conserved end residues are part of each CDR3. A D gene is named only where the DNA matches it firmly. Some rows have no size entry. The others give once, few or many, or a class for an expanded clone.

j_call d_call v_call clone_size cdr3_aa cdr3_nt
TRBJ2-4 NA TRBV7-2 NA CASSLPTSLAKNIQYF TGTGCCAGCAGCTTACCCACCAGTCTAGCCAAAAACATTCAGTACTTC
TRBJ2-3 TRBD2 TRBV19 NA CASSQGLATTADTQYF TGTGCCAGTAGCCAGGGACTAGCGACGACGGCAGATACGCAGTATTTT
TRBJ2-7 NA TRBV5-4 NA CASGTTYEQYF TGTGCCAGCGGCACTACCTACGAGCAGTACTTC
TRBJ1-1 TRBD1 TRBV5-4 NA CASSRGDRGNTEAFF TGTGCCAGCAGCCGTGGGGACAGGGGGAACACTGAAGCTTTCTTT
TRBJ2-5 TRBD2 TRBV15 NA CATSSASGGQETQYF TGTGCCACCAGCAGTGCCTCGGGGGGGCAAGAGACCCAGTACTTC
TRBJ2-3 NA TRBV2 NA CASSEGRQSTDTQYF TGTGCCAGCAGTGAAGGAAGACAGAGCACAGATACGCAGTATTTT
TRBJ1-2 TRBD1 TRBV5-4 NA CASSGGGQGGNYGYTF TGTGCCAGCAGCGGGGGGGGACAGGGCGGTAACTATGGCTACACCTTC
TRBJ1-1 NA TRBV19 NA CASRSGNTEAFF TGTGCCAGTAGATCAGGGAACACTGAAGCTTTCTTT
TRBJ2-1 TRBD2 TRBV4-3 NA CASSLAGGLYNEQFF TGCGCCAGCAGCCTGGCGGGGGGGCTCTACAATGAGCAGTTCTTC
TRBJ2-7 NA TRBV4-1 NA CASSPDRAYEQYF TGCGCCAGCAGCCCCGACAGAGCCTACGAGCAGTACTTC
TRBJ2-7 NA TRBV6-5 NA CASSYGGSTSYEQYF TGTGCCAGCAGTTACGGGGGCAGTACCTCCTACGAGCAGTACTTC
TRBJ1-2 NA TRBV7-9 NA CASSLADRSNYGYTF TGTGCCAGCAGCTTAGCGGACAGATCTAACTATGGCTACACCTTC
TRBJ2-2 TRBD1 TRBV25-1 NA CASSEQGAGELFF TGTGCCAGCAGTGAACAGGGGGCCGGGGAGCTGTTTTTT
TRBJ2-1 TRBD1 TRBV19 once CASSIGTGPSEQFF TGTGCCAGTAGTATCGGGACAGGGCCTTCCGAGCAGTTCTTC
TRBJ2-7 TRBD2 TRBV30 NA CAWNYGGEYEQYF TGTGCCTGGAACTATGGGGGGGAATACGAGCAGTACTTC
TRBJ2-3 TRBD2 TRBV7-8 NA CASSFLAGGEADTQYF TGTGCCAGCAGCTTCCTAGCGGGGGGGGAGGCAGATACGCAGTATTTT
TRBJ1-4 TRBD1 TRBV27 NA CASTTGYMEKLFF TGTGCCAGCACGACAGGGTATATGGAAAAACTGTTTTTT
TRBJ2-1 TRBD1 TRBV7-2 NA CASSLGQGAYNEQFF TGTGCCAGCAGCTTGGGACAGGGAGCCTACAATGAGCAGTTCTTC
TRBJ2-1 TRBD1 TRBV7-6 NA CASSRTGGGEQFF TGTGCCAGCAGCCGCACAGGGGGTGGTGAGCAGTTCTTC
TRBJ2-7 NA TRBV6-6 NA CASSLQRTSYEQYF TGTGCCAGCAGTCTACAACGGACTTCCTACGAGCAGTACTTC
TRBJ1-5 TRBD1 TRBV5-8 NA CASSTGTGGYQPQHF TGTGCCAGCAGTACGGGGACAGGGGGATATCAGCCCCAGCATTTT
TRBJ2-7 NA TRBV19 NA CASSGPRWSGGMVHEQYF TGTGCCAGTAGTGGGCCCCGTTGGAGCGGAGGAATGGTCCACGAGCAGTACTTC
TRBJ1-1 NA TRBV6-6 NA CASSSPSTFSGEAFF TGTGCCAGCAGTTCCCCCTCGACCTTTTCGGGGGAAGCTTTCTTT
TRBJ2-1 TRBD2 TRBV27 NA CASSSWGLGSSYNEQFF TGTGCCAGCAGCTCTTGGGGACTAGGAAGCTCCTACAATGAGCAGTTCTTC
TRBJ2-2 TRBD2 TRBV9 NA CASTVDAGGRTGELFF TGTGCCAGCACGGTTGATGCGGGGGGCCGAACCGGGGAGCTGTTTTTT
TRBJ1-1 TRBD1 TRBV18 NA CASSGQGTSEAFF TGTGCCAGCTCAGGACAGGGGACGTCTGAAGCTTTCTTT
TRBJ2-4 NA TRBV11-2 NA CASNSEDFFLAKNIQYF TGTGCCAGCAACTCCGAGGACTTTTTTCTAGCCAAAAACATTCAGTACTTC
TRBJ1-1 NA TRBV7-9 NA CAFNRIEAFF TGTGCCTTCAACAGGATAGAAGCTTTCTTT
TRBJ1-1 TRBD1 TRBV29-1 NA CSVTLGTGGTEAFF TGCAGCGTTACCTTAGGGACAGGGGGCACTGAAGCTTTCTTT
TRBJ2-3 NA TRBV28 once CASSLGQQSTQYF TGTGCCAGCAGTTTAGGGCAGCAAAGTACGCAGTATTTT
TRBJ2-7 TRBD2 TRBV4-2 NA CASSQGLGGGYEQYF TGTGCCAGCAGCCAGGGACTTGGGGGGGGCTACGAGCAGTACTTC
TRBJ1-5 NA TRBV27 once CASSRTAGVSQPQHF TGTGCCAGCAGCAGGACAGCCGGAGTGAGTCAGCCCCAGCATTTT
TRBJ2-7 TRBD1 TRBV7-9 once CASSNLDRGLGEQYF TGTGCCAGCAGCAACTTAGACAGGGGCCTCGGGGAGCAGTACTTC
TRBJ2-7 NA TRBV6-5 once CASTPDGGISYEQYF TGTGCCAGCACCCCCGACGGGGGAATCTCCTACGAGCAGTACTTC
TRBJ2-3 NA TRBV7-2 NA CASSPNSYQADTQYF TGTGCCAGCAGCCCCAACTCTTATCAGGCAGATACGCAGTATTTT
TRBJ2-5 TRBD2 TRBV25-1 NA CASSPTSGYQETQYF TGTGCCAGCAGCCCGACTAGCGGGTATCAAGAGACCCAGTACTTC
TRBJ2-3 NA TRBV30 NA CAAGGATDTQYF TGTGCGGCGGGCGGCGCCACAGATACGCAGTATTTT
TRBJ2-5 TRBD1 TRBV4-1 NA CASSQGNWDRRETQYF TGCGCCAGCAGCCAAGGGAATTGGGACAGACGGGAGACCCAGTACTTC
TRBJ1-1 NA TRBV20-1 NA CSALLNTEAFF TGCAGTGCCTTATTGAACACTGAAGCTTTCTTT
TRBJ2-1 NA TRBV14 NA CASSQLKSPYNEQFF TGTGCCAGCAGCCAATTAAAATCTCCCTACAATGAGCAGTTCTTC
TRBJ2-3 NA TRBV5-6 NA CASSFPPGMDGDTQYF TGTGCCAGCAGCTTTCCCCCGGGGATGGATGGAGATACGCAGTATTTT
TRBJ2-1 TRBD1 TRBV5-4 NA CASSDMDRGVVEQFF TGTGCCAGCAGCGACATGGACAGGGGGGTGGTTGAGCAGTTCTTC
TRBJ1-3 NA TRBV11-3 NA CASSEGSGNTIYF TGTGCCAGCAGCGAGGGCTCTGGAAACACCATATATTTT
TRBJ2-1 NA TRBV11-2 NA CASSLDRGWLSYNEQFF TGTGCCAGCAGCTTAGATAGGGGCTGGCTTTCCTACAATGAGCAGTTCTTC
TRBJ1-1 NA TRBV7-6 NA CASSPPREVGTEAFF TGTGCCAGCAGCCCCCCGAGGGAGGTGGGAACTGAAGCTTTCTTT
TRBJ2-7 NA TRBV6-5 NA CASSYSDRSEQYF TGTGCCAGCAGTTACTCCGATCGGTCCGAGCAGTACTTC
TRBJ2-7 TRBD1 TRBV7-9 NA CASSTAVGTGPSYEQYF TGTGCCAGCAGCACGGCAGTCGGGACAGGTCCCTCCTACGAGCAGTACTTC
TRBJ1-1 NA TRBV13 NA CASSLARGSTEAFF TGTGCCAGCAGCTTGGCCAGGGGCAGCACTGAAGCTTTCTTT
TRBJ1-1 TRBD1 TRBV29-1 NA CSARQGARTEAFF TGCAGCGCCCGACAGGGGGCTCGTACTGAAGCTTTCTTT
TRBJ2-3 TRBD2 TRBV15 NA CATSRDRSGGAGMQYF TGTGCCACCAGCAGAGATAGGAGCGGGGGGGCCGGTATGCAGTATTTT
TRBJ1-1 NA TRBV29-1 NA CSVGRAANTEAFF TGCAGCGTTGGGAGGGCTGCGAACACTGAAGCTTTCTTT
TRBJ1-4 NA TRBV19 NA CASSVFWRTTNEKLFF TGTGCCAGTAGTGTTTTTTGGCGGACAACTAATGAAAAACTGTTTTTT
TRBJ2-1 TRBD1 TRBV7-9 NA CASSSDRGNRVDEQFF TGTGCCAGCAGCTCCGACAGGGGGAATAGGGTCGATGAGCAGTTCTTC
TRBJ2-2 NA TRBV5-1 NA CASSPITGHPGELFF TGCGCCAGCAGCCCAATAACAGGTCACCCGGGGGAGCTGTTTTTT
TRBJ2-7 NA TRBV11-2 NA CASSSEGAPYEQYF TGTGCCAGCAGCTCAGAGGGAGCACCCTACGAGCAGTACTTC
TRBJ2-2 NA TRBV6-4 NA CASSDSGTGELFF TGTGCCAGCAGTGACTCCGGGACCGGGGAGCTGTTTTTT
TRBJ1-2 NA TRBV27 NA CASSSTLKSFGYTF TGTGCCAGCAGTTCCACTCTGAAGTCGTTTGGCTACACCTTC
TRBJ1-2 NA TRBV6-1 NA CASSGTVSNYGYTF TGTGCCAGCAGTGGGACAGTCTCTAACTATGGCTACACCTTC